This T cell receptor (beta chain) was recovered during a study of shared clonotypes between healthy human individuals. Repertoires were generated with immunoSEQ multiplex PCR, while TCRdb's copy carries only in-frame clones and drops some. Here the sample spans approximately 1.5 million clones, around 98.5% being singletons. Germline V gene sequence: CDR1 KGHSH, CDR2 LQKENI. The CDR3 contains 15 residues. The ends were cut back, 2 bases at V and 1 base at J, with 11 bases in the middle. The genes are TRBV18 and TRBJ1-2; D gene unclear. The TCR was taken from a man aged 25 to 45 in good health. The sample was naive CD4+ T cells sorted from blood. The subset denotes: CD45RA+ positively selected. The CDR3 reads CASSPTERGNYGYTF. The CDR3 bases are TGTGCCAGCTCACCAACGGAACGGGGTAACTATGGCTACACCTTC.